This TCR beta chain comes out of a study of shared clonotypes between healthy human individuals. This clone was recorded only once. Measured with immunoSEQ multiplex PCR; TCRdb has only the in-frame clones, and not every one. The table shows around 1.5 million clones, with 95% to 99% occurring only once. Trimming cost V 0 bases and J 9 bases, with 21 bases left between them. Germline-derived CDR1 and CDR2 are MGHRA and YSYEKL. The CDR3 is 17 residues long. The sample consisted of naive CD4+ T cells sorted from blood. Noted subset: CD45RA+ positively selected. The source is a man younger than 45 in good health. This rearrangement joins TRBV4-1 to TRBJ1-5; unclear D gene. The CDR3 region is CASSQESSGRLRWPQHF. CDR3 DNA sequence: TGCGCCAGCAGCCAAGAAAGTTCCGGCCGGTTGAGATGGCCCCAGCATTTT.